Listed below are T cell receptor beta chains from one sample, sequenced in a study of vaccination effects on CD4 cells after COVID-19. Assay: immunoSEQ multiplex PCR; the TCRdb copy retains only in-frame clones and omits some. The sample contains tens of thousands of clones, roughly 80% of which appear only once. These receptors are not linked to any known antigen. Sequencing used CD4+ T cells from PBMCs cultured with SARS-CoV-2 spike peptides, obtained after COVID-19 vaccination. All receptors derive from a human donor who received a COVID-19 vaccine. Some clones in this sample may be carry-over from other donors' samples. Each CDR3 is given with its conserved first and last residue. Each record gives: clone size, D gene, V gene, J gene, CDR3 protein, CDR3 DNA. D genes are given only for firm matches. Not every row has a clone size; where given, it reads once, few, many or a size class.

clone_size: -
d_call: -
v_call: TRBV3-1/TRBV3-2
j_call: TRBJ2-3
cdr3_aa: CASSLRGADTQYF
cdr3_nt: TGTGCCAGCAGCCTCAGGGGGGCAGATACGCAGTATTTT

clone_size: -
d_call: -
v_call: TRBV7-2
j_call: TRBJ1-5
cdr3_aa: CASSGGSGINQPQHF
cdr3_nt: TGTGCCAGCAGTGGCGGATCGGGAATCAATCAGCCCCAGCATTTT

clone_size: -
d_call: -
v_call: TRBV10-1
j_call: TRBJ1-1
cdr3_aa: CASSESREATEAFF
cdr3_nt: TGCGCCAGCAGTGAGTCCAGAGAAGCCACTGAAGCTTTCTTT

clone_size: large
d_call: -
v_call: TRBV12-2
j_call: TRBJ2-2
cdr3_aa: CASRSQDTGELFF
cdr3_nt: TGTGCAAGTCGCTCACAGGACACCGGGGAGCTGTTTTTT

clone_size: once
d_call: -
v_call: TRBV30
j_call: TRBJ1-3
cdr3_aa: CAWSPTRGRGISGNTIYF
cdr3_nt: TGTGCCTGGAGTCCCACACGGGGCAGGGGCATCTCTGGAAACACCATATATTTT

clone_size: few
d_call: -
v_call: TRBV12-5
j_call: TRBJ2-2
cdr3_aa: CASGAKQRRNTGELFF
cdr3_nt: TGTGCTAGTGGCGCTAAACAGAGGAGGAACACCGGGGAGCTGTTTTTT

clone_size: -
d_call: TRBD1
v_call: TRBV24-1
j_call: TRBJ1-2
cdr3_aa: CATSDGTERYGYTF
cdr3_nt: TGTGCCACCAGTGATGGGACAGAGAGATATGGCTACACCTTC

clone_size: -
d_call: -
v_call: TRBV9
j_call: TRBJ1-5
cdr3_aa: CASSVRGAGQPQHF
cdr3_nt: TGTGCCAGCAGCGTGAGAGGGGCAGGGCAGCCCCAGCATTTT

clone_size: -
d_call: -
v_call: TRBV18
j_call: TRBJ1-5
cdr3_aa: CASSPGQAINQPQHF
cdr3_nt: TGTGCCAGCTCACCAGGGCAGGCGATCAATCAGCCCCAGCATTTT

clone_size: -
d_call: TRBD1
v_call: TRBV6-5
j_call: TRBJ1-5
cdr3_aa: CASSSGQGNQPQHF
cdr3_nt: TGTGCCAGCAGTTCGGGACAGGGCAATCAGCCCCAGCATTTT

clone_size: -
d_call: TRBD2
v_call: TRBV6-2/TRBV6-3
j_call: TRBJ2-1
cdr3_aa: CASSTAGGPGGEQFF
cdr3_nt: TGTGCCAGCAGTACCGCGGGGGGGCCAGGCGGTGAGCAGTTCTTC

clone_size: -
d_call: -
v_call: TRBV7-2
j_call: TRBJ2-5
cdr3_aa: CASSWGVAETQYF
cdr3_nt: TGTGCCAGCAGCTGGGGGGTGGCAGAGACCCAGTACTTC

clone_size: -
d_call: -
v_call: TRBV4-1
j_call: TRBJ1-4
cdr3_aa: CASSQDPGKGEKLFF
cdr3_nt: TGCGCCAGCAGCCAAGATCCCGGAAAGGGAGAAAAACTGTTTTTT

clone_size: -
d_call: -
v_call: TRBV7-9
j_call: TRBJ1-2
cdr3_aa: CASSLTTANYGYTF
cdr3_nt: TGTGCCAGCAGCCTAACCACAGCTAACTATGGCTACACCTTC

clone_size: -
d_call: -
v_call: TRBV7-2
j_call: TRBJ2-2
cdr3_aa: CASSLGSPANTGELFF
cdr3_nt: TGTGCCAGCAGCTTGGGCAGCCCCGCGAACACCGGGGAGCTGTTTTTT

clone_size: -
d_call: -
v_call: TRBV28
j_call: TRBJ1-2
cdr3_aa: CASSSFGYGYTF
cdr3_nt: TGTGCCAGCTCCTCCTTCGGTTATGGCTACACCTTC

clone_size: -
d_call: TRBD2
v_call: TRBV7-2
j_call: TRBJ2-3
cdr3_aa: CASSLEAGGRLSNTQYF
cdr3_nt: TGTGCCAGCAGCTTAGAGGCGGGGGGCCGACTATCGAATACGCAGTATTTT

clone_size: -
d_call: -
v_call: TRBV7-2
j_call: TRBJ2-5
cdr3_aa: CASSPGPRETQYF
cdr3_nt: TGTGCCAGCAGCCCCGGCCCTCGGGAGACCCAGTACTTC

clone_size: few
d_call: -
v_call: TRBV10-2
j_call: TRBJ1-3
cdr3_aa: CASSESGSPGSGNTIYF
cdr3_nt: TGCGCCAGCAGTGAGTCGGGCAGCCCAGGCTCCGGAAACACCATATATTTT

clone_size: -
d_call: -
v_call: TRBV7-3
j_call: TRBJ2-2
cdr3_aa: CASSWGGTSTGELFF
cdr3_nt: TGTGCCAGCAGCTGGGGGGGCACAAGTACCGGGGAGCTGTTTTTT

clone_size: -
d_call: -
v_call: TRBV5-1
j_call: TRBJ1-1
cdr3_aa: CASSLASAWNTEAFF
cdr3_nt: TGCGCCAGCAGCTTGGCGTCAGCCTGGAACACTGAAGCTTTCTTT

clone_size: few
d_call: -
v_call: TRBV7-9
j_call: TRBJ1-3
cdr3_aa: CASSLLPSGIGNTIYF
cdr3_nt: TGTGCCAGCAGCTTACTCCCCTCAGGGATCGGAAACACCATATATTTT

clone_size: -
d_call: -
v_call: TRBV7-2
j_call: TRBJ1-1
cdr3_aa: CASSLGPGRYTEAFF
cdr3_nt: TGTGCCAGCAGCTTAGGCCCAGGACGATATACTGAAGCTTTCTTT

clone_size: -
d_call: -
v_call: TRBV7-2
j_call: TRBJ1-3
cdr3_aa: CASSSGITGNTIYF
cdr3_nt: TGTGCCAGCAGCTCAGGGATTACTGGAAACACCATATATTTT

clone_size: -
d_call: -
v_call: TRBV6-5
j_call: TRBJ1-1
cdr3_aa: CASSYDQLRNEAFF
cdr3_nt: TGTGCCAGCAGTTACGATCAGCTTAGAAATGAAGCTTTCTTT

clone_size: -
d_call: TRBD2
v_call: TRBV11-2
j_call: TRBJ2-1
cdr3_aa: CASSLGRLAGGPSYNEQFF
cdr3_nt: TGTGCCAGCAGCTTAGGACGTCTAGCGGGGGGCCCCTCCTACAATGAGCAGTTCTTC

clone_size: -
d_call: -
v_call: TRBV24-1
j_call: TRBJ1-5
cdr3_aa: CATSDSRGQGWEPQHF
cdr3_nt: TGTGCCACCAGTGATTCCCGGGGGCAGGGATGGGAGCCCCAGCATTTT

clone_size: -
d_call: -
v_call: TRBV28
j_call: TRBJ1-3
cdr3_aa: CASSLTTSSGNTIYF
cdr3_nt: TGTGCCAGCAGCCTTACTACTTCCTCTGGAAACACCATATATTTT

clone_size: -
d_call: -
v_call: TRBV7-9
j_call: TRBJ1-5
cdr3_aa: CASSLAGFLGVGNQPQHF
cdr3_nt: TGTGCCAGCAGCTTAGCAGGGTTCTTAGGGGTTGGTAATCAGCCCCAGCATTTT

clone_size: -
d_call: -
v_call: TRBV5-1
j_call: TRBJ1-1
cdr3_aa: CASSLTQGIKNTEAFF
cdr3_nt: TGCGCCAGCAGCTTGACACAGGGAATTAAGAACACTGAAGCTTTCTTT

clone_size: -
d_call: TRBD1
v_call: TRBV3-1/TRBV3-2
j_call: TRBJ1-2
cdr3_aa: CASSPTDRVGGYTF
cdr3_nt: TGTGCCAGCAGCCCGACCGACAGGGTCGGAGGCTACACCTTC

clone_size: -
d_call: -
v_call: TRBV30
j_call: TRBJ1-1
cdr3_aa: CAWSYRGNTEAFF
cdr3_nt: TGTGCCTGGAGTTATAGAGGGAACACTGAAGCTTTCTTT

clone_size: -
d_call: -
v_call: TRBV27
j_call: TRBJ2-3
cdr3_aa: CASRRTPSTDTQYF
cdr3_nt: TGTGCCAGCAGACGGACTCCTAGCACAGATACGCAGTATTTT

clone_size: -
d_call: TRBD1
v_call: TRBV23-1
j_call: TRBJ2-1
cdr3_aa: CASSHQGAPYNEQFF
cdr3_nt: TGCGCCAGCAGTCATCAGGGGGCTCCCTACAATGAGCAGTTCTTC

clone_size: -
d_call: -
v_call: TRBV7-3
j_call: TRBJ2-1
cdr3_aa: CASSTGTSVNEQFF
cdr3_nt: TGTGCCAGCAGCACAGGGACTTCTGTGAATGAGCAGTTCTTC

clone_size: -
d_call: TRBD2
v_call: TRBV4-1
j_call: TRBJ2-4
cdr3_aa: CASSQGRAGGPLDIQYF
cdr3_nt: TGCGCCAGCAGCCAAGGAAGAGCGGGGGGGCCTTTAGACATTCAGTACTTC

clone_size: -
d_call: TRBD1
v_call: TRBV4-1
j_call: TRBJ1-4
cdr3_aa: CASSQVGTVKEKLFF
cdr3_nt: TGCGCCAGCAGCCAAGTGGGGACAGTCAAAGAAAAACTGTTTTTT

clone_size: -
d_call: -
v_call: TRBV28
j_call: TRBJ2-1
cdr3_aa: CASSRRGGSYNEQFF
cdr3_nt: TGTGCCAGCAGCCGTAGGGGGGGCTCCTACAATGAGCAGTTCTTC